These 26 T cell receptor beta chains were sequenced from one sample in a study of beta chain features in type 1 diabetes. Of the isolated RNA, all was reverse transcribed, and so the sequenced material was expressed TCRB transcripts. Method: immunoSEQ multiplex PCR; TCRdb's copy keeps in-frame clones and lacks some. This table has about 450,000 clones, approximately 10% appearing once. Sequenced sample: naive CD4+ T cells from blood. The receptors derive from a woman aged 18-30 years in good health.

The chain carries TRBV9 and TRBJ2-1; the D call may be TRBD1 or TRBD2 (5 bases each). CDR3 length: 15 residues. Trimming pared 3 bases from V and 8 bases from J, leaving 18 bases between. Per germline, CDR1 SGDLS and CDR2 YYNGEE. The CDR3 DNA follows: TGTGCCAGCAGCGCGGACCCTACCCGGGGCGATGAGCAGTTCTTC. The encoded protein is CASSADPTRGDEQFF.

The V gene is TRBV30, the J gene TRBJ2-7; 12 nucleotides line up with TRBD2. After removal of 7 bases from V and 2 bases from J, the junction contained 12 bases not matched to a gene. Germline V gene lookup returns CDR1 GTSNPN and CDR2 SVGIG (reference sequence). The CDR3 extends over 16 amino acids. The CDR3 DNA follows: TGTGCCTACTTTGGGACTAGCGGGTTGAGCCCCTACGAGCAGTACTTC. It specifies CAYFGTSGLSPYEQYF. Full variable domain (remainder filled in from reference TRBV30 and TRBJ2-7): SQTIHQWPATLVQPVGSPLSLECTVEGTSNPNLYWYRQAAGRGLQLLFYSVGIGQISSEVPQNLSASRPQDRQFILSSKKLLLSDSGFYLCAYFGTSGLSPYEQYFGPGTRLTVT.

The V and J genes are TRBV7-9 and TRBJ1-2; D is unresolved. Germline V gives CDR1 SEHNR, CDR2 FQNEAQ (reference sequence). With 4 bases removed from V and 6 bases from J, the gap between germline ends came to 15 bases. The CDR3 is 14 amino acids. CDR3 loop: CASSSKTGWNGYTF. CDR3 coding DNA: TGTGCCAGCAGCTCCAAGACGGGATGGAATGGCTACACCTTC.

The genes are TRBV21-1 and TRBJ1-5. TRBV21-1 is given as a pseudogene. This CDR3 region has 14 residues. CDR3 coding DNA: TGTGCCAGCAAAAGACCTTACCACAATCAGCCCCAGCATTTT. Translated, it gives CASKRPYHNQPQHF.

The CDR3 DNA reads as TGTGCCAGCTTCCAGACAGGGTGGTACGAGCAGTACGTC. Translating gives CASFQTGWYEQYV. The chain employs TRBV9 and TRBJ2-7; TRBD1 matches 7 bases. Germline CDR1 is SGDLS and CDR2 is YYNGEE. The V gene end was trimmed by 7 bases and the J gene end by 4 bases; junction bases not matched to a gene: 8. This CDR3 contains 13 residues.

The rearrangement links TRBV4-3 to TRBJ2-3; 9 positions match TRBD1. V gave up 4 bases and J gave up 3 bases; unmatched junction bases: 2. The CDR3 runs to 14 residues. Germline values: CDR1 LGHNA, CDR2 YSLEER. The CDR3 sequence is CASSLGQGTDTQYF. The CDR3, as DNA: TGCGCCAGCAGCCTAGGACAGGGGACAGATACGCAGTATTTT.

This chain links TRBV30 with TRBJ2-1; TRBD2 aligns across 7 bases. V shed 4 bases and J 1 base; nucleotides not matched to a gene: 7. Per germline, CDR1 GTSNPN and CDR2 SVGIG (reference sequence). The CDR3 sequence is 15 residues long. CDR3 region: CAWTRGGSSYNEQFF. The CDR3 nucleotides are TGTGCCTGGACCCGGGGCGGGAGTTCCTACAATGAGCAGTTCTTC.

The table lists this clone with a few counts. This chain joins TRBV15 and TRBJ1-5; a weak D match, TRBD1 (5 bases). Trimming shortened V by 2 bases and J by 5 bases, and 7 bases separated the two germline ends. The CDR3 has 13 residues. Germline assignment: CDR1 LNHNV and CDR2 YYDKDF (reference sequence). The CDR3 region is CATSRQGDQPQHF. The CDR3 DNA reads TGTGCCACCAGCAGACAGGGAGATCAGCCCCAGCATTTT.

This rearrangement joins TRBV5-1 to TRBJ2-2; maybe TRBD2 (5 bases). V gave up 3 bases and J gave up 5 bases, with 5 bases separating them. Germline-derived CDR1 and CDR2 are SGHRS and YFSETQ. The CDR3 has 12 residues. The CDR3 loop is CASSSGTGELFF. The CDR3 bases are TGCGCCAGCAGCTCGGGAACCGGGGAGCTGTTTTTT.

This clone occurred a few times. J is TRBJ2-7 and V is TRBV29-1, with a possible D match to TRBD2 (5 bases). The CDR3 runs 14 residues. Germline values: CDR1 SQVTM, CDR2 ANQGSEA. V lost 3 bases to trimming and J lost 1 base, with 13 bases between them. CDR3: CSVDCFRGSYEQYV. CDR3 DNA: TGCAGCGTTGATTGTTTTCGGGGTTCCTACGAGCAGTACGTC.

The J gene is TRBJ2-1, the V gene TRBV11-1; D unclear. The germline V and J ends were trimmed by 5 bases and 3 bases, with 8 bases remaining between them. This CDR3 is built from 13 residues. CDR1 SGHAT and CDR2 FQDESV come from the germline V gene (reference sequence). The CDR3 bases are TGTGCCAGCAGCCGCGCCCGCTACAATGAGCAGTTCTTC. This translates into CASSRARYNEQFF. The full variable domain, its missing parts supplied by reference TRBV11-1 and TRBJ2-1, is EAEVAQSPRYKITEKSQAVAFWCDPISGHATLYWYRQILGQGPELLVQFQDESVVDDSQLPKDRFSAERLKGVDSTLKIQPAELGDSAMYLCASSRARYNEQFFGPGTRLTVL.

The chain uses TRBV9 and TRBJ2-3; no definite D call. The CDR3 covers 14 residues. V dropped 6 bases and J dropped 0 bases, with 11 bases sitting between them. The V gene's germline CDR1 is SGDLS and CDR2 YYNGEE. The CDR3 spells CASTDRSSTDTQYF. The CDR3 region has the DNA TGTGCCAGCACGGATCGGAGTAGCACAGATACGCAGTATTTT.

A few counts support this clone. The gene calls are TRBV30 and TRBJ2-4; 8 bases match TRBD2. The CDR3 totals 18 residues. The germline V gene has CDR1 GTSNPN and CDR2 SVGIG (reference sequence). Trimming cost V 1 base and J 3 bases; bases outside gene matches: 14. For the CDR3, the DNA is TGTGCCTGGAGTGAAATAATGGCTAGCGGGCTAGTCAAAAACATTCAGTACTTC. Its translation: CAWSEIMASGLVKNIQYF.

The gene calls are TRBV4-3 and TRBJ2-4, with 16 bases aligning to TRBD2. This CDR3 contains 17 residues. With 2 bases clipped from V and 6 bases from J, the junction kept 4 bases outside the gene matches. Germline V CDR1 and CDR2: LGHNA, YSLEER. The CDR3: CASSQPGLAGGRNIQYF. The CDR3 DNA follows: TGCGCCAGCAGCCAACCGGGACTAGCGGGGGGGCGAAACATTCAGTACTTC.

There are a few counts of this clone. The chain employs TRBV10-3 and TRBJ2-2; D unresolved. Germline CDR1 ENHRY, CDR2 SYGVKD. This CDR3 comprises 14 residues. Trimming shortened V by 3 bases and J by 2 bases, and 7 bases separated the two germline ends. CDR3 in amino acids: CAISDYTNTGELFF. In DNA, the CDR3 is TGTGCCATCAGTGACTACACAAACACCGGGGAGCTGTTTTTT.

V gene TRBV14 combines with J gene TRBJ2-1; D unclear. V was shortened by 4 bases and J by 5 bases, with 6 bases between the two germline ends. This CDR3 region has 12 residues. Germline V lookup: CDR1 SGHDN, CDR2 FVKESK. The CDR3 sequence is CASSRRNNEQFF. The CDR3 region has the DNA TGTGCCAGCAGCCGACGAAACAATGAGCAGTTCTTC. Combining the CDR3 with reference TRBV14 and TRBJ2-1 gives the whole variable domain EAGVTQFPSHSVIEKGQTVTLRCDPISGHDNLYWYRRVMGKEIKFLLHFVKESKQDESGMPNNRFLAERTGGTYSTLKVQPAELEDSGVYFCASSRRNNEQFFGPGTRLTVL.

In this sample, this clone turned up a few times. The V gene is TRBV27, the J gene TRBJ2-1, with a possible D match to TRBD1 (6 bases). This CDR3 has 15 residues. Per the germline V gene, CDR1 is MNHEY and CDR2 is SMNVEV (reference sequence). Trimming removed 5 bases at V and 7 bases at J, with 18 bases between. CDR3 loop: CASSPIEGGRNEQFF. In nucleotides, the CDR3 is TGTGCCAGCAGTCCCATAGAAGGGGGACGAAATGAGCAGTTCTTC.

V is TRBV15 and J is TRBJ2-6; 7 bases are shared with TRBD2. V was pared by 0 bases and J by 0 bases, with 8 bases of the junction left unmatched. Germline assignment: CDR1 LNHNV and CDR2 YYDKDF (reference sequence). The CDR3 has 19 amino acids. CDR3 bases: TGTGCCACCAGCAGAGAGGCAGGGACTACTTACTCTGGGGCCAACGTCCTGACTTTC. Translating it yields CATSREAGTTYSGANVLTF. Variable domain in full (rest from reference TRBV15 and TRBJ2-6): DAMVIQNPRYQVTQFGKPVTLSCSQTLNHNVMYWYQQKSSQAPKLLFHYYDKDFNNEADTPDNFQSRRPNTSFCFLDIRSPGLGDTAMYLCATSREAGTTYSGANVLTFGAGSRLTVL.

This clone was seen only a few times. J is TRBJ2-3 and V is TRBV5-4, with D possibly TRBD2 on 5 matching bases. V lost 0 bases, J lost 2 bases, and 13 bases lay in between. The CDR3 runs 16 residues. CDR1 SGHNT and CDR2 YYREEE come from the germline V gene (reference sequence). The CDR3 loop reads CASSLGAGGYTDTQYF. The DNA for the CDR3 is TGTGCCAGCAGCTTGGGGGCCGGAGGATACACAGATACGCAGTATTTT. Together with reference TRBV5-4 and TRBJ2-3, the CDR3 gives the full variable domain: ETGVTQSPTHLIKTRGQQVTLRCSSQSGHNTVSWYQQALGQGPQFIFQYYREEENGRGNFPPRFSGLQFPNYSSELNVNALELDDSALYLCASSLGAGGYTDTQYFGPGTRLTVL.

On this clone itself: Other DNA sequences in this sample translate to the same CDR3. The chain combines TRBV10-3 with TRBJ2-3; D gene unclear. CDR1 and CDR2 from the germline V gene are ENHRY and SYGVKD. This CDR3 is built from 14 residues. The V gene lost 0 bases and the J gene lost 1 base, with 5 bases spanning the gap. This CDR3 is CAISESLGTDTQYF. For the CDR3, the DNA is TGTGCCATCAGTGAGTCGCTCGGCACAGATACGCAGTATTTT.

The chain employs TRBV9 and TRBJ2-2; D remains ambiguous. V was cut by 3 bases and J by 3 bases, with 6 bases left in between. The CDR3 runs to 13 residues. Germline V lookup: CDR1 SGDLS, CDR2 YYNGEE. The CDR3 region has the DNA TGTGCCAGCAGCGGGGCACACACCGGGGAGCTGTTTTTT. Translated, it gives CASSGAHTGELFF.

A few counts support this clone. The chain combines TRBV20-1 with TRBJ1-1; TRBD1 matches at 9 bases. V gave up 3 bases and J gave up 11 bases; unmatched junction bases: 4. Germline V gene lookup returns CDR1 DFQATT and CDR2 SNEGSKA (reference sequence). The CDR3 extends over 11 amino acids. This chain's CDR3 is CSARGQGVAFF. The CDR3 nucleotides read TGCAGTGCTAGGGGACAGGGAGTGGCTTTCTTT.

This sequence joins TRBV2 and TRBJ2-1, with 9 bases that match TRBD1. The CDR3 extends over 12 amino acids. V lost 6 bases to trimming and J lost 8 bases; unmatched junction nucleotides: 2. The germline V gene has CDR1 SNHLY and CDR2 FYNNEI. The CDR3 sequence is CASRRTGDEQFF. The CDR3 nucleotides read TGTGCCAGCAGAAGGACAGGGGATGAGCAGTTCTTC.

In DNA, the CDR3 is TGTGCCTGGAGTGTAGGGGTATTGGTGGCCCAGCATTTT. Translated, it gives CAWSVGVLVAQHF. J is TRBJ1-5 and V is TRBV30, with a possible D match to TRBD1 (5 bases). Germline CDR1 and CDR2: GTSNPN and SVGIG (reference sequence). V was pared by 0 bases and J by 11 bases, with 14 bases between. CDR3 length: 13 residues.

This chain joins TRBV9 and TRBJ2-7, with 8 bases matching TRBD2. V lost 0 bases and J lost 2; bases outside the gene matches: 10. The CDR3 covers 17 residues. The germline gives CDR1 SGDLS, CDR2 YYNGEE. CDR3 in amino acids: CASSVGSGTRKTYEQYV. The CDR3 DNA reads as TGTGCCAGCAGCGTAGGCTCCGGGACTAGGAAGACCTACGAGCAGTACGTC.

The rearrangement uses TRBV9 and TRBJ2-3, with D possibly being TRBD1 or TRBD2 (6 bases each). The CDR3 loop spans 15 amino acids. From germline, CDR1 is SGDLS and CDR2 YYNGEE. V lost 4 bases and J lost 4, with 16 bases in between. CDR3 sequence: CASSRGPQDPDTQYF. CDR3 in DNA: TGTGCCAGCAGCCGGGGGCCCCAGGATCCAGATACGCAGTATTTT.